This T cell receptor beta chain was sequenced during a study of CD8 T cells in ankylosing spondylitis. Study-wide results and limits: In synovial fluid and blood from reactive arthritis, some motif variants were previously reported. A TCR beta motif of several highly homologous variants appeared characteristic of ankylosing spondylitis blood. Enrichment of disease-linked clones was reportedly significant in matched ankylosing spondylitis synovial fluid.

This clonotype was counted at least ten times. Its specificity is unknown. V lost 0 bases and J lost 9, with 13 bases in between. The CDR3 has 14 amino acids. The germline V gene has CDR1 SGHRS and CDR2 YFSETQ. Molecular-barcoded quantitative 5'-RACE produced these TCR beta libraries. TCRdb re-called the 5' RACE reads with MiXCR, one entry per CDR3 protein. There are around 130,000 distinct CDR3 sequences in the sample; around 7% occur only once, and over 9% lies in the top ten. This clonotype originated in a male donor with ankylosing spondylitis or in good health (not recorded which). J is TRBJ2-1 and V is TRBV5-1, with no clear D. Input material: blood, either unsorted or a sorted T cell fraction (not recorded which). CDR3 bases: TGCGCCAGCAGCTTGGACTCCCCGGAGCGTGAGCAGTTCTTC. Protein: CASSLDSPEREQFF.